The 9 T cell receptor beta chains in this list originate from one sample, sequenced in a study of T cell changes during pregnancy in multiple sclerosis (dated by TCRdb to about 2019). Library preparation employed the immunoSEQ multiplex PCR assay. TCRdb's version of the immuneACCESS table is confined to in-frame rearrangements and falls short of the full clone set. An unresolved V gene accounts for under half of the shortfall where checked; the remainder is of unknown origin. This sample gives tens of thousands of clones in total; around 89% of them show up just once. 0.8% to 0.9% of the sample is taken by the ten largest. The sequences come from peripheral blood, collected in the first trimester of pregnancy. The receptors were gathered from a female donor in good health, enrolled as a control in a pregnancy study.

CDR3 in amino acids: CAWNTGTGANVLTF. CDR3 DNA sequence: TGTGCCTGGAACACAGGGACCGGGGCCAACGTCCTGACTTTC. The chain combines TRBV30 with TRBJ2-6; D is possibly TRBD1 (6 bases). The CDR3 sequence is 14 residues long. Germline V gives CDR1 GTSNPN, CDR2 SVGIG (reference sequence). Trimming pared 4 bases from V and 4 bases from J, leaving 11 bases between.

V gene TRBV6-1 combines with J gene TRBJ2-1; maybe TRBD2 (6 bases). CDR3 size: 12 residues. CDR1 is MNHNS and CDR2 is SASEGT in the germline V gene. V was clipped by 4 bases and J by 8 bases, with 9 bases between them. The CDR3 nucleotides are TGTGCCAGCAGTGGCAGGGAGGATGAGCAGTTCTTC. It translates to CASSGREDEQFF.

The rearrangement joins TRBV9 to TRBJ2-7; TRBD1 might be the D (6 bases). This CDR3 comprises 14 residues. Germline V gene sequence: CDR1 SGDLS, CDR2 YYNGEE. Trimming took 2 bases from V and 0 from J, leaving 9 bases between them. The DNA of the CDR3 is TGTGCCAGCAGCGTGACGACAGGCTCCTACGAGCAGTACTTC. Protein product: CASSVTTGSYEQYF.

This chain links TRBV4-1 with TRBJ2-3, with TRBD2 matching 9 bases. The V gene end was trimmed by 4 bases and the J gene end by 2 bases; junction bases not matched to a gene: 4. CDR1 and CDR2 (germline): MGHRA, YSYEKL. The CDR3 is 15 residues long. The CDR3 here is CASSPAGGFTDTQYF. Here the CDR3 DNA reads TGCGCCAGCAGCCCAGCGGGGGGTTTCACAGATACGCAGTATTTT.

This chain joins TRBV30 and TRBJ1-2; the match to TRBD1 covers 9 bases. Per germline, CDR1 GTSNPN and CDR2 SVGIG (reference sequence). The CDR3 consists of 13 residues. The V segment lost 3 bases and the J segment 7 bases; nucleotides outside the gene matches: 6. The CDR3, as DNA: TGTGCCTGGAGCCGGGGGACAGGGACTGGCTACACCTTC. Amino acids: CAWSRGTGTGYTF.

The CDR3 spells CASSLVLYTGELFF. The CDR3 coding sequence is TGTGCCAGCAGCTTAGTACTTTACACCGGGGAGCTGTTTTTT. This chain joins TRBV7-9 and TRBJ2-2; D gene uncertain. V lost 1 base, J lost 3 bases, and 6 bases lay in between. CDR3 length: 14 amino acids. CDR1 and CDR2 from the germline V gene are SEHNR and FQNEAQ (reference sequence).

This chain links TRBV30 with TRBJ1-2, with D unresolved. The CDR3 sequence is 12 residues long. V lost 1 base and J 7 bases, leaving 10 bases between the germline ends. The V gene's germline CDR1 is GTSNPN and CDR2 SVGIG (reference sequence). The CDR3 DNA reads TGTGCCTGGAGTGGGGGTCGGGGTGGCTACACCTTC. This codes for CAWSGGRGGYTF.

This chain uses TRBV7-2 with TRBJ2-5; no firm D call. CDR1 SGHTA and CDR2 FQGNSA come from the germline V gene. Trimming stripped 3 bases from V and 2 bases from J, with 10 bases between. The CDR3 spans 14 residues. This CDR3 is CASSFTYTQETQYF. The CDR3 region has the DNA TGTGCCAGCAGCTTTACCTATACGCAAGAGACCCAGTACTTC.

This chain connects TRBV6-6 to TRBJ1-2; TRBD1 might be the D (6 bases). Per germline, CDR1 MNHNY and CDR2 SVGAGI (reference sequence). This CDR3 has 13 residues. Trimming cost V 4 bases and J 7 bases, with 13 bases left between them. CDR3 amino acids: CASSSPTGSGYTF. The CDR3 region has the DNA TGTGCCAGCAGTTCACCCACAGGGAGTGGCTACACCTTC.